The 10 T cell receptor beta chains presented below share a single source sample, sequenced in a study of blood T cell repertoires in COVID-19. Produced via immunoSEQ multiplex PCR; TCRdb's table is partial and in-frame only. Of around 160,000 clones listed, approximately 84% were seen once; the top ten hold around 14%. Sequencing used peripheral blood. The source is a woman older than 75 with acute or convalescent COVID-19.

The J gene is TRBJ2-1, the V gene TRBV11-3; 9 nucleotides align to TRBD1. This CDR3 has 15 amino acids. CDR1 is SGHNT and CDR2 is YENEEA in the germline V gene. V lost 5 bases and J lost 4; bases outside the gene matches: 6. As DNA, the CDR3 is TGTGCCAGCAGCCCGGGACAGGGTCTGTACAATGAGCAGTTCTTC. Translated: CASSPGQGLYNEQFF.

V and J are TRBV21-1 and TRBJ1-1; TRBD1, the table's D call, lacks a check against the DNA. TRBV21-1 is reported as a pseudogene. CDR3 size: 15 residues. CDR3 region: CASSRSGVGDTEAFF. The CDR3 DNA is TGTGCCAGCAGCAGATCAGGGGTGGGAGACACTGAAGCTTTCTTT.

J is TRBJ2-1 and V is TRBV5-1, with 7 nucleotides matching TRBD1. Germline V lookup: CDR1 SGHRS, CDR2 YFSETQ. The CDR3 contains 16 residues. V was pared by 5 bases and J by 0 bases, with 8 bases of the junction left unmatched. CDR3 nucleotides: TGCGCCAGCAGTCCTAGGGGGCGAGGCTCCTACAATGAGCAGTTCTTC. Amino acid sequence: CASSPRGRGSYNEQFF.

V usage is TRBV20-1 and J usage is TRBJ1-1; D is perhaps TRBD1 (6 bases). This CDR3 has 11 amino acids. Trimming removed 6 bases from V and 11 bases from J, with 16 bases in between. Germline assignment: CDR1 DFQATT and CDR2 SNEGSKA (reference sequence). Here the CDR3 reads CSAWTALSAFF. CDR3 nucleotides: TGCAGTGCATGGACAGCCCTGAGTGCTTTCTTT.

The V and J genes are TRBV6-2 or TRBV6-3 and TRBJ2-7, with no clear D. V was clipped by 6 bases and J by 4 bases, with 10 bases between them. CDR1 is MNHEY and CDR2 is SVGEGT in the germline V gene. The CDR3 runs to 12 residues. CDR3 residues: CASSPRVYEQYF. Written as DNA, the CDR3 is TGTGCCAGCAGCCCGCGTGTATACGAGCAGTACTTC.

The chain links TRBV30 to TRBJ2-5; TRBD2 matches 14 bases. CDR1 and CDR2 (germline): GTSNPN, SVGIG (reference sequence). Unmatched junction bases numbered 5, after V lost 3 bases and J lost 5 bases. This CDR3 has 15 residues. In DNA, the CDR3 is TGTGCCTGGAGCAGCGGGACTAGCGGGGGTGAGACCCAGTACTTC. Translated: CAWSSGTSGGETQYF. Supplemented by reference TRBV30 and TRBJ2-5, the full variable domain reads SQTIHQWPATLVQPVGSPLSLECTVEGTSNPNLYWYRQAAGRGLQLLFYSVGIGQISSEVPQNLSASRPQDRQFILSSKKLLLSDSGFYLCAWSSGTSGGETQYFGPGTRLLVL.

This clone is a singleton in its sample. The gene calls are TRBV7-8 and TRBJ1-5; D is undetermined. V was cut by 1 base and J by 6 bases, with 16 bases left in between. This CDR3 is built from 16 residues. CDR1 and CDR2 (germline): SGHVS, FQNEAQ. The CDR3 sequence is CASSLGYGVRRQPQHF. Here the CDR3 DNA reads TGTGCCAGCAGCTTAGGGTACGGAGTGAGACGTCAGCCCCAGCATTTT.

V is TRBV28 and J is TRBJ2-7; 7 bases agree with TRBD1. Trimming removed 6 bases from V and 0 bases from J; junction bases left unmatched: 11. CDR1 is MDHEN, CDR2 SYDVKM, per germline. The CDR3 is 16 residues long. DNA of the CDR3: TGTGCCAGCAGCGGGGACAGCTTATTCTCCTCCTACGAGCAGTACTTC. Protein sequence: CASSGDSLFSSYEQYF. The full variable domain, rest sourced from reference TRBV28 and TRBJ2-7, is DVKVTQSSRYLVKRTGEKVFLECVQDMDHENMFWYRQDPGLGLRLIYFSYDVKMKEKGDIPEGYSVSREKKERFSLILESASTNQTSMYLCASSGDSLFSSYEQYFGPGTRLTVT.

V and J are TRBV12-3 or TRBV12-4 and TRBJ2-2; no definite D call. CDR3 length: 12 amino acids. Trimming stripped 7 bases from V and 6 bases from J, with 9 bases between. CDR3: CASNYGSGELFF. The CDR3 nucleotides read TGTGCCAGCAACTACGGCTCCGGGGAGCTGTTTTTT.

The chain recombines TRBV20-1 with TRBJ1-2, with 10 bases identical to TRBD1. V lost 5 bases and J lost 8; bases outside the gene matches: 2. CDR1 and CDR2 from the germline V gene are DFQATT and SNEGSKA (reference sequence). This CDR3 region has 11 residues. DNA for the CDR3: TGCAGTGCTGGGACAGGGGACGGCTACACCTTC. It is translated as CSAGTGDGYTF.